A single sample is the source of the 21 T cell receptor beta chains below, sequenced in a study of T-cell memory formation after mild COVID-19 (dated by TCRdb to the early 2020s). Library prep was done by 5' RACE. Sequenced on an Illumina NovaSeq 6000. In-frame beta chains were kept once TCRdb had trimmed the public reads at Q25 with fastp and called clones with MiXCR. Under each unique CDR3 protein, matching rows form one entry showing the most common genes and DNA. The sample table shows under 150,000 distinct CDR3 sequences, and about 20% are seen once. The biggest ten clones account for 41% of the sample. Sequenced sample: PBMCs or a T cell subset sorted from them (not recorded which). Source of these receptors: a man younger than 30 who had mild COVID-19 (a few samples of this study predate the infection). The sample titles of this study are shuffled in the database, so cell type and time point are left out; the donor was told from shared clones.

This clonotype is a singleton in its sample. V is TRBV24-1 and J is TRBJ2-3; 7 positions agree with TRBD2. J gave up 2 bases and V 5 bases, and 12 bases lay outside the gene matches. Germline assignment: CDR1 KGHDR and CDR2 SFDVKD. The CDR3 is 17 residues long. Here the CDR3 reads CATSGTPGLLPTDTQYF. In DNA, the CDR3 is TGTGCCACCAGTGGAACCCCGGGACTACTTCCCACAGATACGCAGTATTTT.

The CDR3 coding sequence is TGTGCCAGCAGCTTAGCACCATCCCATCAGCCCCAGCATTTT. Translation gives CASSLAPSHQPQHF. This chain links TRBV7-9 with TRBJ1-5, with D uncertain. The V gene's germline CDR1 is SEHNR and CDR2 FQNEAQ (reference sequence). This CDR3 comprises 14 residues. V was shortened by 0 bases and J by 5 bases, with 8 bases between the two germline ends.

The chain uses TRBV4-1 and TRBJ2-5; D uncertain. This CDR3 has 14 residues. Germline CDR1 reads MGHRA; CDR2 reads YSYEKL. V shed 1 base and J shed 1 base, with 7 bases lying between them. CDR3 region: CASSQVGGQETQYF. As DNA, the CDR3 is TGCGCCAGCAGCCAAGTAGGCGGCCAAGAGACCCAGTACTTC.

The DNA of the CDR3 is TGTGCCAGCAGCTTAGGATTTGGAACTGAAGCTTTCTTT. Amino acids: CASSLGFGTEAFF. The chain uses TRBV7-8 and TRBJ1-1; D call uncertain. The CDR3 spans 13 residues. Germline V CDR1 and CDR2: SGHVS, FQNEAQ. The V end was cut by 1 base, the J end by 5 bases, with 8 bases between.

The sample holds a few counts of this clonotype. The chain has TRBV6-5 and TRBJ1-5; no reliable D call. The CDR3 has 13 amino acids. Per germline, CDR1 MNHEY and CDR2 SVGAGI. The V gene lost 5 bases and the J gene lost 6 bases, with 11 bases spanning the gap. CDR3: CASSGGYGQPQHF. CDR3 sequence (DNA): TGTGCCAGCAGTGGCGGGTACGGTCAGCCCCAGCATTTT.

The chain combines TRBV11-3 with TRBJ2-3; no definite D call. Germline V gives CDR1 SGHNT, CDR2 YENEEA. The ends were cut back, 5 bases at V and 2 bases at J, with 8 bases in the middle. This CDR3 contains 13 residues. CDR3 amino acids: CASSGRLTDTQYF. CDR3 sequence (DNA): TGTGCCAGCAGCGGACGCCTCACAGATACGCAGTATTTT.

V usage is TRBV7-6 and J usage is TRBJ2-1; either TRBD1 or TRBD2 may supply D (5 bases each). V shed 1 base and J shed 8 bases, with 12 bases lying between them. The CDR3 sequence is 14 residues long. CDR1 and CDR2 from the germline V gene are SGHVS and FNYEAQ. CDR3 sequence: CASSLGSRGHEQFF. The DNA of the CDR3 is TGTGCCAGCAGCTTAGGCTCGAGGGGACATGAGCAGTTCTTC.

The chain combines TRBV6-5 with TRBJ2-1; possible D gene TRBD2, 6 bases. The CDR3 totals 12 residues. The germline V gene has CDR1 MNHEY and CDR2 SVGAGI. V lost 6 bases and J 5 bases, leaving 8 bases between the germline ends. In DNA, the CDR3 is TGTGCCAGCAGAGGACTAAACAATGAGCAGTTCTTC. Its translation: CASRGLNNEQFF.

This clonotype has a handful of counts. The CDR3 DNA is TGCAGCGTTGAAGAGGGACAGAACACCGGGGAGCTGTTTTTT. This codes for CSVEEGQNTGELFF. The chain uses TRBV29-1 and TRBJ2-2, with D perhaps TRBD1 (6 bases). Trimming took off 0 bases at V and 1 base at J, with 6 bases between the two ends. This CDR3 has 14 residues. Germline assignment: CDR1 SQVTM and CDR2 ANQGSEA.

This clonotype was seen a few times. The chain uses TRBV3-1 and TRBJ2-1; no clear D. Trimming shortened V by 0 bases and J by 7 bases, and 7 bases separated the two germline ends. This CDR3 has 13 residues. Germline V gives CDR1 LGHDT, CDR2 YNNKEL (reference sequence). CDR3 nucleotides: TGTGCCAGCAGCCAAGATCGACTGAATGAGCAGTTCTTC. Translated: CASSQDRLNEQFF.

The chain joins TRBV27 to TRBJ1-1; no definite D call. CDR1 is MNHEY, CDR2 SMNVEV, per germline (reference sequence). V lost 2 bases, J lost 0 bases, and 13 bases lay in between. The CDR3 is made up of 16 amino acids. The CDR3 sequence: CASSLVGLNMNTEAFF. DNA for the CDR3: TGTGCCAGCAGTTTAGTCGGGCTGAACATGAACACTGAAGCTTTCTTT.

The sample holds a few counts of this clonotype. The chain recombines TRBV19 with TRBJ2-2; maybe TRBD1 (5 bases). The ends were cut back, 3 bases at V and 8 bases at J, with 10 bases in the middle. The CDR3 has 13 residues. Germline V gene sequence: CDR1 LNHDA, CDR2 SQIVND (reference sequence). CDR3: CASSIRGSGELFF. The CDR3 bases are TGTGCCAGTAGTATTAGGGGTTCTGGGGAGCTGTTTTTT.

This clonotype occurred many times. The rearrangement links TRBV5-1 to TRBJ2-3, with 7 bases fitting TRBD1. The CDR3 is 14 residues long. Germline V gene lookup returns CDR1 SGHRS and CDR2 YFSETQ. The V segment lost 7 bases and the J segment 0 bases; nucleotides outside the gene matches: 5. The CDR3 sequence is CASGTGDSTDTQYF. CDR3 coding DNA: TGCGCCAGCGGAACAGGGGATAGCACAGATACGCAGTATTTT.

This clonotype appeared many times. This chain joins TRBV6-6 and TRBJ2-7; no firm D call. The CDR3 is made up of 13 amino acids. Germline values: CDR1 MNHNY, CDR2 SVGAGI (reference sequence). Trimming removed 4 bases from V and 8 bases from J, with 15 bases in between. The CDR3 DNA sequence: TGTGCCAGCAGTTCAGGTGGTGTCCCGAAGCAGTACGTC. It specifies CASSSGGVPKQYV.

Here the CDR3 reads CASSTGSGANVLTF. The CDR3 bases are TGTGCCAGCAGTACAGGTTCTGGGGCCAACGTCCTGACTTTC. The chain has TRBV12-3 or TRBV12-4 and TRBJ2-6; D is possibly TRBD1 (5 bases). The CDR3 runs to 14 residues. Trimming took off 5 bases at V and 1 base at J, with 6 bases between the two ends.

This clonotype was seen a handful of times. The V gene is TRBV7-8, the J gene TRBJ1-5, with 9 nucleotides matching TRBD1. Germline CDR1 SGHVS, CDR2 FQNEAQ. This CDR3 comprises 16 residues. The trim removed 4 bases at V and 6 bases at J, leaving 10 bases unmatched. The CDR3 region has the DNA TGTGCCAGCAGCTCAGGACTGACAGGGGGTATTCAGCCCCAGCATTTT. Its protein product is CASSSGLTGGIQPQHF.

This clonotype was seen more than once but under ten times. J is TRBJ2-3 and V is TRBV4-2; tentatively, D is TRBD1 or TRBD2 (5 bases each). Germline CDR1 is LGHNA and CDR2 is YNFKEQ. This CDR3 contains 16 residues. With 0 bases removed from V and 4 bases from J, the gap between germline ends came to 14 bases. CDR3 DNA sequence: TGTGCCAGCAGCCAAGAATGGTCGGGGCCAGCAGATACGCAGTATTTT. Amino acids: CASSQEWSGPADTQYF.

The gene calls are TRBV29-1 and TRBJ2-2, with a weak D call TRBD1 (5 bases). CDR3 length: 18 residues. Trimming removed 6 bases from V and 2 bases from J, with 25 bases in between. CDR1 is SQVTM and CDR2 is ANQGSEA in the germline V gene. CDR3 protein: CSVSPGSLGVKNTGELFF. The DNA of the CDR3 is TGCAGCGTCTCCCCCGGCAGTTTAGGGGTAAAAAACACCGGGGAGCTGTTTTTT.

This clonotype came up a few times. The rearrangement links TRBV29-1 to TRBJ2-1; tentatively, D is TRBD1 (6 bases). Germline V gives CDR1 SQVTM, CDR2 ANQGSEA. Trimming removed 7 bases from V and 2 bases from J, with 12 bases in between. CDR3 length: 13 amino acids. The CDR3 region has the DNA TGCAGCGACCGGACAGCCACCTACAATGAGCAGTTCTTC. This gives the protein CSDRTATYNEQFF.

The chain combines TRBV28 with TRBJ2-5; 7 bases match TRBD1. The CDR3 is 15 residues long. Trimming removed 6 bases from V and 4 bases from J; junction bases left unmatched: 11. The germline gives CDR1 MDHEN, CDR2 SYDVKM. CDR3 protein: CASRRDSGLRETQYF. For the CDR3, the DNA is TGTGCCAGCAGACGGGACAGTGGGCTTAGAGAGACCCAGTACTTC. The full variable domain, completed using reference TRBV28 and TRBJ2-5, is DVKVTQSSRYLVKRTGEKVFLECVQDMDHENMFWYRQDPGLGLRLIYFSYDVKMKEKGDIPEGYSVSREKKERFSLILESASTNQTSMYLCASRRDSGLRETQYFGPGTRLLVL.

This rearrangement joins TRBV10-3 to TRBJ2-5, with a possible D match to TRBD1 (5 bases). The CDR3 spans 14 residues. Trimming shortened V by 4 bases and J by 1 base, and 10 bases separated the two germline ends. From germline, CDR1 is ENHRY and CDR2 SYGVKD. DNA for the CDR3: TGTGCCATCAGTGTTCTCGACAGCCAAGAGACCCAGTACTTC. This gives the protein CAISVLDSQETQYF.